What follows is one TCR beta chain and its context. CDR3 length: 18 amino acids. The junction had 11 bases not matched to a gene; V was cut back by 0 bases and J by 1 base. Per the germline V gene, CDR1 is LGHNA and CDR2 is YSLEER. The data were produced by immunoSEQ multiplex PCR, yet TCRdb's version contains in-frame clones alone and is incomplete. The sample has 68,000 or so clones, roughly nine tenths seen once; the top ten hold about 3%. These data are taken from a study of cytomegalovirus exposure and HLA in healthy donors. The sequence came from a young man in good health and CMV-seronegative. Sequencing used PBMCs. The chain has TRBV4-3 and TRBJ1-1; 7 bases align to TRBD1. CDR3 nucleotide sequence: TGCGCCAGCAGCCAAGATGGGATGGAGGGGGCGGAGAACACTGAAGCTTTCTTT. This codes for CASSQDGMEGAENTEAFF.